This T cell receptor (beta chain) was sequenced during a study of CDR3 diversity in severe acne. TCRdb itself ran the PCR reads through MiXCR, one entry per CDR3 protein. The sample includes tens of thousands of distinct CDR3 sequences, over 40% of them seen just once. Trimming took off 6 bases at V and 5 bases at J, with 20 bases between the two ends. The CDR3 loop spans 15 amino acids. The germline V gene encodes CDR1 SGHRS and CDR2 YFSETQ. This chain connects TRBV5-1 to TRBJ2-5; D is possibly TRBD1 or TRBD2 (6 bases each). The sequenced material came from blood. The sequence came from a male donor in good health, without acne. The CDR3 here is CASNIGGAVSETQYF. In DNA form, the CDR3 reads TGCGCCAGCAACATCGGGGGCGCGGTTAGTGAGACCCAGTACTTC.